This is a list of T cell receptor beta chains from one sample in a study of CD8 T cells in Susac syndrome. One entry per CDR3 protein, called by TCRdb with MiXCR from the immunoSEQ multiplex PCR reads. The table records 95,000 or so distinct CDR3 sequences, roughly 93% of them present only once. Material: CD8+ T cells from PBMCs. Source of these receptors: a human donor in good health. The CDR3 runs from the conserved cysteine through the conserved F or W. The D gene is left open where the match is weak. Clone size is not always given. Where it is, it says once, few, many or a class for expanded clones.

TRBJ1-1	.	.	TRBV29-1	TGCAGCGTTGACGGACAGAAATCGAACACTGAAGCTTTCTTT	CSVDGQKSNTEAFF
TRBJ2-5	.	TRBD1	TRBV4-1	TGCGCCAGCAGCCAAGAAGAAGGACAGGGGACTTGGGAGACCCAGTACTTC	CASSQEEGQGTWETQYF
TRBJ2-1	.	.	TRBV29-1	TGCAGCGTTACGGGACTTCCTCATATTAACCCCAATGAGCAGTTCTTC	CSVTGLPHINPNEQFF
TRBJ1-1	.	.	TRBV6-5	TGTGCCAGCAGGCTGAACACTGAAGCTTTCTTT	CASRLNTEAFF
TRBJ2-7	.	TRBD1	TRBV4-1	TGCGCCAGCAGCCAAGAGGCAGGGGGCTCCTACGAGCAGTACTTC	CASSQEAGGSYEQYF
TRBJ2-2	.	TRBD1	TRBV20-1	TGCAGTGCTAGAGATGGGACAGCCGTCACCGGGGAGCTGTTTTTT	CSARDGTAVTGELFF
TRBJ1-1	once	TRBD1	TRBV9	TGTGCCAGCAGCGTAGTCCCCGGACAGGGGAACACTGAAGCTTTCTTT	CASSVVPGQGNTEAFF
TRBJ2-7	.	TRBD2	TRBV2	TGTGCCCTTAGCGGGGCCCAGAACTCCTACGAGCAGTACTTC	CALSGAQNSYEQYF
TRBJ1-1	.	.	TRBV15	TGTGCCACCAGCGATTTCGACGAGGACAACACTGAAGCTTTCTTT	CATSDFDEDNTEAFF
TRBJ2-1	.	.	TRBV4-1	TGCGCCAGCAGCCAAGCAGGGGCCGTTGAGCAGTTCTTC	CASSQAGAVEQFF
TRBJ2-7	.	TRBD1	TRBV29-1	TGCAGCGGGTGGGACAGGGGGGGCGAGCAGTACTTC	CSGWDRGGEQYF
TRBJ2-4	.	TRBD2	TRBV6-5	TGTGCCAGCAGTTACCGGGGGGGGCCCCATGACATTCAGTACTTC	CASSYRGGPHDIQYF
TRBJ1-2	.	.	TRBV6-1	TGTGCCAGCAGCCCCATGGGGGTCCGGGAGGCTAACTATGGCTACACCTTC	CASSPMGVREANYGYTF
TRBJ2-7	.	.	TRBV27	TGTGCCAGCAGTTTATATCCCAGGGGAAGTACCTACGAGCAGTACTTC	CASSLYPRGSTYEQYF
TRBJ1-2	.	TRBD1	TRBV19	TGTGCCAGTAGGACAGGGAATTATGGCTACACCTTC	CASRTGNYGYTF
TRBJ1-2	.	TRBD1	TRBV12-3/TRBV12-4	TGTGCCAGCACTCCCGCGGGGACAGCCTATGGTTACACCTTC	CASTPAGTAYGYTF
TRBJ2-2	.	.	TRBV13	TGTGCCAGCACCCAAGGTGGCGGGGCGGCCACCGGGGAGCTGTTTTTT	CASTQGGGAATGELFF
TRBJ1-3	.	TRBD1	TRBV29-1	TGCAGCGTTGCTCGGACAGGGACCTCTGGAAACACCATATATTTT	CSVARTGTSGNTIYF
TRBJ2-5	.	.	TRBV9	TGTGCCAGCAGCGTAGAGAGCGTCTCCCGGGAGACCCAGTACTTC	CASSVESVSRETQYF
TRBJ1-1	once	.	TRBV4-1	TGCGCCAGCAGGCGAGAAGAGGCCAGATCGGGAGCTTTCTTT	CASRREEARSGAFF
TRBJ2-2	.	.	TRBV6-4	TGTGCCAGCAGTGACTCCGCGGGATTTAACACCGGGGAGCTGTTTTTT	CASSDSAGFNTGELFF
TRBJ1-2	.	TRBD1	TRBV19	TGTGCCAGTAGTATCTGGACAGGGGGGGACTTCTACACCTTC	CASSIWTGGDFYTF
TRBJ2-2	.	.	TRBV7-9	TGTGCCAGCAGCTCTGGGTTGAAAAACACCGGGGAGCTGTTTTTT	CASSSGLKNTGELFF
TRBJ1-6	.	.	TRBV5-1	TGCGCCAGCAGCTTGATATCAGCATATAATTCACCCCTCCACTTT	CASSLISAYNSPLHF
TRBJ2-3	once	TRBD2	TRBV3-1	TGTGCCAGCAGCCAAGATAAGCGGGGGGGCAGCGCAGATACGCAGTATTTT	CASSQDKRGGSADTQYF
TRBJ1-5	.	TRBD1	TRBV15	TGTGCCACCAGTCCCGGGACAGGGGTGAATCAGCCCCAGCATTTT	CATSPGTGVNQPQHF
TRBJ2-7	.	.	TRBV20-1	TGCAGTGCTAGAGATGTTAACTACGAGCAGTACTTC	CSARDVNYEQYF